What follows describes a single T cell receptor beta chain. The sample belongs to a study of beta chain features in type 1 diabetes. Expressed TCRB transcripts were sequenced because the entire RNA isolate underwent reverse transcription. Sequenced by immunoSEQ multiplex PCR; TCRdb stores in-frame clones only, minus some. Of under 450,000 clones listed, around 16% are singletons. Trimming pared 0 bases from V and 7 bases from J, leaving 18 bases between. The CDR3 covers 16 residues. Germline CDR1 and CDR2: MGHRA and YSYEKL. The clonotype originates from a woman under 30 in good health. Sequencing used naive CD4+ T cells from blood. V gene TRBV4-1 combines with J gene TRBJ2-5; TRBD2 is a possible D gene (6 bases). The CDR3 nucleotides are TGCGCCAGCAGCCAAGATCAGGGAGGCGATGCGGTGACCCAGTACTTC. Translation gives CASSQDQGGDAVTQYF.